Listed here are 10 T cell receptor beta chains from one sample, sequenced in a study of T cell responses to AZD1222 COVID-19 vaccine. The method was immunoSEQ multiplex PCR; TCRdb's version includes in-frame clones alone and lacks a portion of them. The table lists fewer than 150,000 clones, approximately 88% of them singletons. The sample here was peripheral blood, taken on day 0 of AZD1222 vaccination. The origin of the receptors is an adult in good health.

V usage is TRBV6-2 or TRBV6-3 and J usage is TRBJ1-1; D unresolved. Germline lookup yields CDR1 MNHEY and CDR2 SVGEGT. The CDR3 has 14 amino acids. V was pared by 0 bases and J by 3 bases, with 8 bases between. CDR3 bases: TGTGCCAGCAGTTACTCTGGGGAAGACACTGAAGCTTTCTTT. Its translation: CASSYSGEDTEAFF.

The rearrangement joins TRBV6-2 or TRBV6-3 to TRBJ2-5; D not certain. CDR1 MNHEY and CDR2 SVGEGT come from the germline V gene. Trimming removed 0 bases at V and 2 bases at J, with 16 bases between. The CDR3 has 17 amino acids. The CDR3 loop reads CASSYSRWQPLQETQYF. The DNA of the CDR3 is TGTGCCAGCAGTTACTCGAGGTGGCAGCCTCTACAAGAGACCCAGTACTTC.

V usage is TRBV19 and J usage is TRBJ1-5, with 7 bases identical to TRBD1. V shed 4 bases and J 0 bases; nucleotides not matched to a gene: 6. Per the germline V gene, CDR1 is LNHDA and CDR2 is SQIVND (reference sequence). The CDR3 runs 16 residues. This CDR3 is CASSTAGTASNQPQHF. The CDR3 DNA sequence: TGTGCCAGTAGTACCGCCGGGACAGCTAGCAATCAGCCCCAGCATTTT.

V usage is TRBV15 and J usage is TRBJ2-3; no definite D call. The germline gives CDR1 LNHNV, CDR2 YYDKDF (reference sequence). V lost 3 bases and J lost 1, with 11 bases in between. This CDR3 is built from 15 residues. CDR3 nucleotides: TGTGCCACCAGCAGGACCCCCTTGGGCACAGATACGCAGTATTTT. Translating gives CATSRTPLGTDTQYF.

The V and J genes are TRBV6-4 and TRBJ2-3, with D perhaps matching TRBD1 or TRBD2 (5 bases each). The V gene lost 0 bases and the J gene lost 6 bases, with 16 bases spanning the gap. CDR1 is MRHNA, CDR2 SNTAGT, per germline. The CDR3 contains 16 residues. The CDR3 is CASSDSLGTGTDTQYF. CDR3 bases: TGTGCCAGCAGTGACTCGTTAGGGACCGGGACGGATACGCAGTATTTT.

In this sample, this clone turned up once. V gene TRBV2 combines with J gene TRBJ1-1, with 11 bases aligning to TRBD1. The CDR3 runs 16 residues. Trimming removed 4 bases from V and 4 bases from J; junction bases left unmatched: 8. The V gene's germline CDR1 is SNHLY and CDR2 FYNNEI. As DNA, the CDR3 is TGTGCCAGCAGTGCAGGACAGGGGGCGAAAGGCACTGAAGCTTTCTTT. This gives the protein CASSAGQGAKGTEAFF.

The rearrangement uses TRBV23-1 and TRBJ1-5; D unclear. TRBV23-1 carries the ORF label, with uncertain function. The CDR3 extends over 16 amino acids. Trimming took 2 bases from V and 0 from J, leaving 11 bases between them. This chain's CDR3 is CASSQTGDNSNQPQHF. CDR3 sequence (DNA): TGCGCCAGCAGTCAAACGGGAGATAATAGCAATCAGCCCCAGCATTTT.

The chain combines TRBV29-1 with TRBJ1-4; TRBD1 is a possible D gene (5 bases). Germline CDR1 and CDR2: SQVTM and ANQGSEA. V lost 7 bases and J lost 7, with 13 bases in between. This CDR3 is built from 12 residues. CDR3 nucleotides: TGCAGCGCCTTACTCCAGGGTGAAAAACTGTTTTTT. It encodes CSALLQGEKLFF.

The chain recombines TRBV19 with TRBJ2-1, with 7 bases identical to TRBD2. V shed 5 bases and J 4 bases; nucleotides not matched to a gene: 14. The germline gives CDR1 LNHDA, CDR2 SQIVND (reference sequence). The CDR3 totals 17 residues. CDR3 nucleotide sequence: TGTGCCAGTAGTGGGGTCGGGCGCGGGGGAACATACAATGAGCAGTTCTTC. This encodes CASSGVGRGGTYNEQFF.

This chain links TRBV19 with TRBJ2-3; no firm D call. The V end was cut by 2 bases, the J end by 4 bases, with 10 bases between. This CDR3 is 14 amino acids long. CDR1 and CDR2 from the germline V gene are LNHDA and SQIVND (reference sequence). CDR3 loop: CASSISEASDTQYF. The CDR3 coding sequence is TGTGCCAGTAGTATATCTGAGGCCTCAGATACGCAGTATTTT.